This TCR beta chain was retrieved from a study of response to subunit inactivated influenza vaccine. This clonotype was picked up one time. Its target is unknown. Its ends do not fully match the called genes, so a read error is possible. This CDR3 is built from 13 residues. Germline-derived CDR1 and CDR2 are SEHNR and FQNEAQ (reference sequence). A single record per CDR3 protein comes from TCRdb applying MiXCR to the RT-PCR reads. The table records 300,000 to 350,000 distinct CDR3 sequences, about a fifth of them present only once. Study results and caveats: New T cells are recruited in small numbers by each seasonal influenza vaccination, according to the authors' suggestion.

The gene calls are TRBV7-9 and TRBJ2-3; weak D call: TRBD2 (6 bases). This sequence originates from a man aged 50 to 75 who received an inactivated influenza vaccine. Source: PBMCs from blood, taken 21 months after vaccination. CDR3 region: CASRPSWGDMQYF. The CDR3 DNA reads as TGTGCCAGCAGACCTTCTTGGGGGGATATGCAGTATTTT.